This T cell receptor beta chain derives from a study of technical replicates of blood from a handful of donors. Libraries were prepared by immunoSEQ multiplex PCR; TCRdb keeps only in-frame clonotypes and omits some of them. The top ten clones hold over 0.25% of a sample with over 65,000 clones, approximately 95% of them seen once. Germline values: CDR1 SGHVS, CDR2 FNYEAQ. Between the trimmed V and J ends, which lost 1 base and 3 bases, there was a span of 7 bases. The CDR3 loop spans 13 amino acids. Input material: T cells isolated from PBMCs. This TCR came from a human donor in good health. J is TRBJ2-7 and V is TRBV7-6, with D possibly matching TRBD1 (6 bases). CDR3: CASSLEGGYEQYF. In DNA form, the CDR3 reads TGTGCCAGCAGCTTAGAAGGGGGCTACGAGCAGTACTTC.